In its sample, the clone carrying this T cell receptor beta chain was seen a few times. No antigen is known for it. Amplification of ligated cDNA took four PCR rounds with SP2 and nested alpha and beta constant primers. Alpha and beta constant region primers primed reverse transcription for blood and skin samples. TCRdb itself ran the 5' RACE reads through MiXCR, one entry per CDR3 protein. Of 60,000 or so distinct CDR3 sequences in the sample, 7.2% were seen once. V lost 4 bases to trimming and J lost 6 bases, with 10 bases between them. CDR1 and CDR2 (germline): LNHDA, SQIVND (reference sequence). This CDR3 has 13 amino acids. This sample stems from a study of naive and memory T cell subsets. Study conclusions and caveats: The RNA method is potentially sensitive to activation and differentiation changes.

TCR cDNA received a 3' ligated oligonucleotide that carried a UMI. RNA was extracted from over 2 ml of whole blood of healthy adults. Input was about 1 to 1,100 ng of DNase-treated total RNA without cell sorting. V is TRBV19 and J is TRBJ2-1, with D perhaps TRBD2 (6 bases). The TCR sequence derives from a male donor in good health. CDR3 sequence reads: CASSTAGFNEQFF. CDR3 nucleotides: TGTGCCAGTAGTACCGCGGGGTTCAATGAGCAGTTCTTC.